This TCR beta chain was identified during a study of T cells in Graves' hyperthyroidism and ophthalmopathy. Points from the study as a whole: Separation of ophthalmopathy from stable hyperthyroidism was achieved by a 13 V-J model.

This clonotype has a count of ten or more. What it recognizes is unknown. TCR beta CDR3 region amplification was performed from RNA transcripts. When the TCR CDR3 underwent first-round RT-PCR, the HTBI primer set was used. MiXCR was run by TCRdb on the multiplex PCR reads, yielding one entry per CDR3 protein. The table lists a few hundred thousand distinct CDR3 sequences, about 15% of them singletons. The V and J ends lost 1 base and 3 bases, in that order; junction bases with no gene match: 2. Germline V gives CDR1 DFQATT, CDR2 SNEGSKA (reference sequence). There are 13 residues in the CDR3. This sequence was found in a woman aged 45-65 years with Graves' hyperthyroidism that later progressed to Graves' ophthalmopathy. The chain carries TRBV20-1 and TRBJ2-7; TRBD2 aligns across 8 bases. Input material: blood. CDR3 in amino acids: CSARGSGSYEQYF. CDR3 nucleotide sequence: TGCAGTGCTAGAGGCAGCGGGAGCTACGAGCAGTACTTC.